The next 5 T cell receptor beta chains were all read from a single sample in a study of T cell responses to AZD1222 COVID-19 vaccine. Assay used: immunoSEQ multiplex PCR; TCRdb lists only in-frame clones, some missing. Among some 140,000 clones listed, about 82% were seen once. The sequencing here drew on peripheral blood, taken 28 days after the second dose of the MenACWY control vaccine. Receptors were obtained from an adult who received the MenACWY meningococcal vaccine as a control.

A single count supports this clone. The chain's CDR3 is CASSLVGGAGRGDEQYF. The CDR3 coding sequence is TGTGCCAGCAGTTTAGTTGGTGGGGCGGGGAGAGGAGACGAGCAGTACTTC. The J gene is TRBJ2-7, the V gene TRBV7-3, with D possibly being TRBD2 (6 bases). V gave up 6 bases and J gave up 5 bases, with 26 bases separating them. The CDR3 loop spans 17 amino acids. The V gene's germline CDR1 is SGHTA and CDR2 FQGTGA.

The chain is built from TRBV28 and TRBJ1-6; no clear D. The CDR3 totals 12 residues. Germline CDR1 MDHEN, CDR2 SYDVKM. Trimming removed 2 bases at V and 9 bases at J, with 5 bases between. The CDR3 reads CASSLRSSPLHF. CDR3 DNA sequence: TGTGCCAGCAGTTTACGGAGTTCACCCCTCCACTTT.

The chain carries TRBV6-6 and TRBJ1-4; D is perhaps TRBD1 (5 bases). From germline, CDR1 is MNHNY and CDR2 SVGAGI (reference sequence). The CDR3 totals 14 residues. Trimming removed 3 bases at V and 4 bases at J, with 9 bases between. The CDR3 protein is CASSYRQLNEKLFF. CDR3 nucleotides: TGTGCCAGCAGTTATAGACAGCTTAATGAAAAACTGTTTTTT.

The CDR3 nucleotides read TGTGCCAGCAGCGTAGTAAGCAGCGGGGGGTCCCCACTCCAAGAGACCCAGTACTTC. As protein: CASSVVSSGGSPLQETQYF. The chain employs TRBV9 and TRBJ2-5, with TRBD2 matching 9 bases. Trimming at V came to 0 bases and at J to 1 base, leaving 13 bases not matched to a gene. Germline CDR1 is SGDLS and CDR2 is YYNGEE. The CDR3 length is 19 residues.

This sequence joins TRBV5-1 and TRBJ1-2; a possible D gene is TRBD1 (6 bases). The V gene lost 2 bases and the J gene lost 7 bases, with 12 bases spanning the gap. The CDR3 contains 13 residues. In germline, CDR1 is SGHRS, CDR2 YFSETQ. The CDR3, as DNA: TGCGCCAGCAGCTTAGTACAGGGATTTGGCTACACCTTC. It translates to CASSLVQGFGYTF.